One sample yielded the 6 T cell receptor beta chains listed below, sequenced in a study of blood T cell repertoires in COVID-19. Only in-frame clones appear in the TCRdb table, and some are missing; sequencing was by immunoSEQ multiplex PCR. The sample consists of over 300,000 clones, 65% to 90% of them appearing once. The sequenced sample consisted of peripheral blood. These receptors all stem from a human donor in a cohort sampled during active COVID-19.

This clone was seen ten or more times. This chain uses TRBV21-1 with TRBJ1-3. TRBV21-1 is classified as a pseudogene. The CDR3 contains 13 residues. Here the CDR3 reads CASSGGGRQAIYF. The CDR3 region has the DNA TGTGCCAGCAGCGGGGGAGGGCGACAGGCCATATATTTT.

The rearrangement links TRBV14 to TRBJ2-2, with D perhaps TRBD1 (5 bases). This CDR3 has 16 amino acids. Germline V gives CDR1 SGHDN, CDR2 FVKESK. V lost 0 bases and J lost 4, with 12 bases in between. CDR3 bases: TGTGCCAGCAGCCAAGAAGTCAGGGTCGGCACCGGGGAGCTGTTTTTT. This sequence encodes CASSQEVRVGTGELFF.

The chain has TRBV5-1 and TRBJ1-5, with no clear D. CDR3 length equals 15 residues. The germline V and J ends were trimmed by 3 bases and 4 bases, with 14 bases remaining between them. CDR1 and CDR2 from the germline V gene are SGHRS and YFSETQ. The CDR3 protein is CASSSTGMRNQPQHF. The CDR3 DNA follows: TGCGCCAGCAGCTCGACGGGGATGCGGAATCAGCCCCAGCATTTT.

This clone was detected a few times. CDR3: CASSPRAGDGANYGYTF. The CDR3 DNA reads as TGTGCCAGCTCACCGAGGGCAGGGGATGGTGCGAACTATGGCTACACCTTC. The chain combines TRBV18 with TRBJ1-2; TRBD1 is a possible D gene (6 bases). Between the trimmed V and J ends, which lost 3 bases and 2 bases, there was a span of 19 bases. The CDR3 extends over 17 amino acids. Germline V CDR1 and CDR2: KGHSH, LQKENI.

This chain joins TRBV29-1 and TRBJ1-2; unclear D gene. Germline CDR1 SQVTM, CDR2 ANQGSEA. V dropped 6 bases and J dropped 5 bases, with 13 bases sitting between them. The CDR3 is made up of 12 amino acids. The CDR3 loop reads CSVDGLMYGYTF. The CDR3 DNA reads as TGCAGCGTCGACGGACTGATGTATGGCTACACCTTC.

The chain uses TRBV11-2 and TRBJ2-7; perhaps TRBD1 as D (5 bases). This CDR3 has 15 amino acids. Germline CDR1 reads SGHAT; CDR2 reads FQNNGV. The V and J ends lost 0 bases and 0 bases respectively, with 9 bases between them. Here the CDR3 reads CASSLDQGNSYEQYF. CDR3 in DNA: TGTGCCAGCAGCTTAGATCAGGGTAACTCCTACGAGCAGTACTTC.